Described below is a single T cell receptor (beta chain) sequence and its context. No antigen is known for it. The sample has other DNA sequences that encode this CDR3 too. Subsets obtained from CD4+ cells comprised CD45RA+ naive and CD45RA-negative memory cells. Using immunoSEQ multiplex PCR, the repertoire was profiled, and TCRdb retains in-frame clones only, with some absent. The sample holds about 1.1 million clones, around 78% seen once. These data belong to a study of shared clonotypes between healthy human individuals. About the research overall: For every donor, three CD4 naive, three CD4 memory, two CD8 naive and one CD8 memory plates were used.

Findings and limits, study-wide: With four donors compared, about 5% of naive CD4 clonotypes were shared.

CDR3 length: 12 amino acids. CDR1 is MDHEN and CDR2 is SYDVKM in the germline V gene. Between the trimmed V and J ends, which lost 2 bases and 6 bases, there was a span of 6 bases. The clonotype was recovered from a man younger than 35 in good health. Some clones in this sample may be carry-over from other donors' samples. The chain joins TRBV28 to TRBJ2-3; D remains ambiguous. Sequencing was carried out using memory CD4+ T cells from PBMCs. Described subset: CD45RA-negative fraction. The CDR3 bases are TGTGCCAGCAGTTTAGGGTTGGATACGCAGTATTTT. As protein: CASSLGLDTQYF.